The entry that follows covers one T cell receptor (beta chain) sequence. Antigen: not known. The sample belongs to a study of CD4 T cells in relation to SARS-CoV-2 and coronaviruses. CD4+ T cells from unexposed donors were obtained before the COVID-19 pandemic (2011-2018). The cells were cultured for roughly 11 days before CD4+ T cells were isolated. From germline, CDR1 is MNHEY and CDR2 SVGAGI. The CDR3 spans 12 residues. V was pared by 4 bases and J by 5 bases, with 9 bases between. Measured with immunoSEQ multiplex PCR; TCRdb has only the in-frame clones, and not every one. The table lists 18,000 or so clones, about 72% of them singletons, with approximately 20% in the top ten.

This sequence originates from a human donor in good health. Sequenced material: CD4+ T cells from PBMCs, cultured in vitro. The chain recombines TRBV6-5 with TRBJ2-7; TRBD1 is a possible D gene (6 bases). DNA for the CDR3: TGTGCCAGCAGTTCTACAGGGAACGAGCAGTACTTC. This encodes CASSSTGNEQYF.